The T cell receptor (beta chain) under discussion was sequenced for a study of regulatory T cells in long-lasting Graves disease. TCR beta libraries were built with iRepertoire HTBI primers and Arm-PCR of CDR3 regions. TCRdb re-called the multiplex PCR reads with MiXCR, one entry per CDR3 protein. The table includes more than 450,000 distinct CDR3 sequences, around 12% detected once. At least ten counts were recorded for this clonotype. Germline V gene sequence: CDR1 DFQATT, CDR2 SNEGSKA (reference sequence). This CDR3 is 13 amino acids long. V was pared by 8 bases and J by 0 bases, with 12 bases between. The time point was: newly diagnosed GD, antithyroid drugs for less than 3 months. Isolated PBMC RNA provided the starting material for the TCR library. The same data also went into a second study, on T cells in Graves' hyperthyroidism and ophthalmopathy.

The sequence was obtained from a woman aged 30 to 39 with Graves disease. V is TRBV20-1 and J is TRBJ2-3; D is ambiguous. The sequencing here drew on peripheral blood mononuclear cells (PBMCs), taken at new diagnosis, from a patient treated with antithyroid drugs. The CDR3 sequence is CSPKAPSTDTQYF. CDR3 nucleotide sequence: TGCAGTCCAAAAGCACCAAGCACAGATACGCAGTATTTT.